Shown below are 27 T cell receptor beta chains from a single sample sequenced in a study of human T cells and chemical hapten exposure. Time point meaning: healthy volunteer bleed at 2 weeks. From whole blood left unfractionated, total RNA was extracted. MiXCR, run by TCRdb on the RACE reads, gives a single entry per CDR3 protein. The profile shows roughly 130,000 distinct CDR3 sequences, approximately 10% of them singletons. Sequenced material: whole blood. The receptors were sampled from a male donor in good health. Some clones in this sample may be carry-over from other donors' samples.

The chain employs TRBV11-1 and TRBJ2-1; D unresolved. CDR3 length equals 16 residues. Trimming pared 3 bases from V and 4 bases from J, leaving 16 bases between. Germline V gene sequence: CDR1 SGHAT, CDR2 FQDESV (reference sequence). The CDR3 region is CASSFKTLPYYNEQFF. In DNA, the CDR3 is TGTGCCAGCAGCTTTAAGACCTTGCCCTATTACAATGAGCAGTTCTTC.

The V call is TRBV7-9, the J call TRBJ2-1; 11 bases are a match to TRBD2. Germline V gene data show CDR1 as SEHNR and CDR2 as FQNEAQ (reference sequence). The CDR3 runs to 16 residues. The trim removed 5 bases at V and 8 bases at J, leaving 11 bases unmatched. CDR3 nucleotide sequence: TGTGCCAGCAGCCCGAATAGACTAGCGGGATTGGATGAGCAGTTCTTC. Protein: CASSPNRLAGLDEQFF.

CDR3 nucleotides: TGCAGTGCTAGCGGGACAGCAAATCAGCCCCAGCATTTT. Translated: CSASGTANQPQHF. The V and J genes are TRBV20-1 and TRBJ1-5; 7 bases are shared with TRBD1. This CDR3 spans 13 amino acids. The V and J ends lost 3 bases and 4 bases, in that order; junction bases with no gene match: 3. Germline V gene sequence: CDR1 DFQATT, CDR2 SNEGSKA (reference sequence).

The gene calls are TRBV20-1 and TRBJ1-5, with 8 positions matching TRBD1. The length of the CDR3 is 15 residues. Trimming removed 2 bases from V and 1 base from J; junction bases left unmatched: 4. Germline-derived CDR1 and CDR2 are DFQATT and SNEGSKA (reference sequence). The CDR3 reads CSARSGTGSNQPQHF. In DNA form, the CDR3 reads TGCAGTGCTAGATCCGGGACAGGAAGCAATCAGCCCCAGCATTTT.

This clonotype was seen only a few times. The chain uses TRBV7-2 and TRBJ2-3; D possibly corresponds to TRBD1 (6 bases). This CDR3 comprises 13 residues. Per germline, CDR1 SGHTA and CDR2 FQGNSA. Trimming removed 7 bases from V and 2 bases from J, with 10 bases in between. CDR3 in DNA: TGTGCCAGCACGAGGGACATCACAGATACGCAGTATTTT. It yields the protein CASTRDITDTQYF.

This clonotype was picked up a small number of times. The chain carries TRBV28 and TRBJ2-5; tentatively, D is TRBD2 (7 bases). The CDR3 spans 14 residues. Germline CDR1 MDHEN, CDR2 SYDVKM. Trimming took 5 bases from V and 4 from J, leaving 14 bases between them. The CDR3: CASSPPGGVETQYF. As DNA, the CDR3 is TGTGCCAGCAGTCCCCCGGGGGGCGTAGAGACCCAGTACTTC.

The chain uses TRBV5-1 and TRBJ2-3; D is unresolved. Trimming left V 0 bases short and J 2 bases short, with 7 bases between. The germline V gene has CDR1 SGHRS and CDR2 YFSETQ. This CDR3 is 14 amino acids long. The CDR3 sequence: CASSLADSTDTQYF. The CDR3, as DNA: TGCGCCAGCAGCTTGGCCGACTCCACAGATACGCAGTATTTT.

This clonotype was recorded a few times. V and J are TRBV6-6 and TRBJ2-1; tentative D call: TRBD1 (5 bases). Trimming shortened V by 8 bases and J by 4 bases, and 12 bases separated the two germline ends. CDR1 and CDR2 (germline): MNHNY, SVGAGI (reference sequence). The CDR3 spans 13 residues. In DNA, the CDR3 is TGTGCCAGCCTCGACGCAGGGTACAATGAGCAGTTCTTC. Translation: CASLDAGYNEQFF.

This clonotype was recorded at least ten times. The rearrangement links TRBV6-1 to TRBJ2-7; 9 nucleotides align to TRBD1. Germline trimming cut 2 bases from V and 4 bases from J; bases unmatched to any gene: 6. This CDR3 is built from 15 residues. Germline values: CDR1 MNHNS, CDR2 SASEGT. CDR3 sequence reads: CASSETGQGSYEQYF. The CDR3 DNA is TGTGCCAGCAGTGAAACGGGACAGGGTTCGTACGAGCAGTACTTC.

This clonotype occurred many times. CDR3 coding DNA: TGTGCCAGTAGTATCCCACAGAAGCCACTCATGGACTATGGCTACACCTTC. This gives the protein CASSIPQKPLMDYGYTF. V usage is TRBV19 and J usage is TRBJ1-2; D remains ambiguous. The germline CDR1 and CDR2 sequences are LNHDA and SQIVND (reference sequence). This CDR3 is built from 17 residues. Trimming removed 3 bases from V and 3 bases from J, with 20 bases in between.

This clonotype occurred a few times. In DNA form, the CDR3 reads TGTGCCAGCAGCCAAGCACAGGGGCCCTACGAGCAGTACTTC. Its protein is CASSQAQGPYEQYF. V gene TRBV3-1 combines with J gene TRBJ2-7; the match to TRBD1 covers 7 bases. The V gene's germline CDR1 is LGHDT and CDR2 YNNKEL (reference sequence). The junction had 2 bases not matched to a gene; V was cut back by 1 base and J by 2 bases. The CDR3 length is 14 residues.

This clonotype was detected many times. V and J are TRBV20-1 and TRBJ2-7; 10 nucleotides align to TRBD2. Unmatched junction bases numbered 2, after V lost 1 base and J lost 2 bases. This CDR3 is built from 14 residues. Germline lookup yields CDR1 DFQATT and CDR2 SNEGSKA (reference sequence). The CDR3 reads CSARALAGTYEQYF. CDR3 DNA sequence: TGCAGTGCTAGAGCACTAGCGGGGACCTACGAGCAGTACTTC.

The chain uses TRBV12-3 or TRBV12-4 and TRBJ1-1; D not resolved. The CDR3 sequence is 13 residues long. The germline V and J ends were trimmed by 5 bases and 5 bases, with 12 bases remaining between them. CDR3 region: CASSPQTVTEAFF. CDR3 DNA sequence: TGTGCCAGCAGTCCCCAGACCGTGACTGAAGCTTTCTTT.

This clonotype has at least ten counts. V gene TRBV11-2 combines with J gene TRBJ2-2; weak D call: TRBD1 (6 bases). The CDR3 covers 13 residues. Trimming stripped 3 bases from V and 8 bases from J, with 10 bases between. Germline lookup yields CDR1 SGHAT and CDR2 FQNNGV. Written as DNA, the CDR3 is TGTGCCAGCAGCTTGCAGGGGACGGGGGAGCTGTTTTTT. Its protein is CASSLQGTGELFF.

This clonotype was recorded many times. This sequence joins TRBV20-1 and TRBJ2-2; D possibly corresponds to TRBD1 (5 bases). Trimming stripped 5 bases from V and 3 bases from J, with 10 bases between. The CDR3 length is 13 residues. CDR1 is DFQATT and CDR2 is SNEGSKA in the germline V gene (reference sequence). The CDR3 loop reads CSAHRGDTGELFF. The CDR3 nucleotides read TGCAGTGCTCATAGGGGTGACACCGGGGAGCTGTTTTTT.

In its sample, this clonotype was seen many times. The V gene is TRBV4-1, the J gene TRBJ2-1; D gene ambiguous. CDR3 size: 14 residues. V was pared by 4 bases and J by 7 bases, with 14 bases between. Germline-derived CDR1 and CDR2 are MGHRA and YSYEKL. For the CDR3, the DNA is TGCGCCAGCAGCCTGCCGGACCAGTGGAATGAGCAGTTCTTC. Protein: CASSLPDQWNEQFF.

This clonotype was detected many times. J is TRBJ2-3 and V is TRBV7-2; no definite D call. The length of the CDR3 is 17 residues. Between the trimmed V and J ends, which lost 5 bases and 5 bases, there was a span of 23 bases. Germline assignment: CDR1 SGHTA and CDR2 FQGNSA. The CDR3 region is CASSPRGFTPSLDTQYF. The CDR3 DNA reads TGTGCCAGCAGCCCTAGAGGATTTACCCCTTCGCTAGATACGCAGTATTTT.

This clonotype occurred many times. J is TRBJ1-5 and V is TRBV2; D is perhaps TRBD1 (6 bases). The germline V gene encodes CDR1 SNHLY and CDR2 FYNNEI. The V and J ends lost 7 bases and 3 bases respectively, with 16 bases between them. The CDR3 is made up of 15 amino acids. The CDR3 DNA is TGTGCCAGCACCGAAAGGGGGGGCTCCAATCAGCCCCAGCATTTT. It encodes CASTERGGSNQPQHF.

Ten or more counts support this clonotype. The genes are TRBV20-1 and TRBJ2-3, with a weak D call TRBD2 (5 bases). With 6 bases removed from V and 4 bases from J, the gap between germline ends came to 14 bases. CDR1 is DFQATT, CDR2 SNEGSKA, per germline (reference sequence). The CDR3 totals 13 residues. The CDR3 reads CSAKGWGADTQYF. The CDR3 DNA follows: TGCAGTGCCAAAGGATGGGGAGCAGATACGCAGTATTTT.

This clonotype was detected many times. This sequence joins TRBV7-2 and TRBJ2-7; unclear D gene. Deletions cut 3 bases from V and 0 bases from J, with 3 bases between. Germline loops: CDR1 SGHTA, CDR2 FQGNSA. The CDR3 loop spans 12 amino acids. The chain's CDR3 is CASSFSSYEQYF. For the CDR3, the DNA is TGTGCCAGCAGCTTCAGCTCCTACGAGCAGTACTTC.

This clonotype showed up many times. The chain links TRBV12-3 or TRBV12-4 to TRBJ1-3; unclear D gene. The V end lost 6 bases, the J end lost 0 bases, and 21 bases lay between the germline ends. This CDR3 is 18 amino acids long. CDR3 DNA: TGTGCCAGCAGCCAATCCAGCCGGACCGCGAGCTCTGGAAACACCATATATTTT. Its translation is CASSQSSRTASSGNTIYF.

The table lists this clonotype with many counts. The chain recombines TRBV20-1 with TRBJ2-1; 10 bases are shared with TRBD1. The V segment lost 0 bases and the J segment 6 bases; nucleotides outside the gene matches: 8. The CDR3 has 16 residues. The germline gives CDR1 DFQATT, CDR2 SNEGSKA (reference sequence). The CDR3 DNA reads TGCAGTGCTAGAGATCTGGGACAGGGGAACGGCAATGAGCAGTTCTTC. This encodes CSARDLGQGNGNEQFF.

The table lists this clonotype with a few counts. The gene calls are TRBV15 and TRBJ2-5, with 8 nucleotides matching TRBD1. This CDR3 comprises 13 residues. Unmatched junction bases numbered 3, after V lost 4 bases and J lost 5 bases. Germline CDR1 LNHNV, CDR2 YYDKDF (reference sequence). The CDR3 here is CATSMTGVETQYF. In nucleotides, the CDR3 is TGTGCCACCAGCATGACAGGGGTTGAGACCCAGTACTTC.

J is TRBJ2-5 and V is TRBV12-3 or TRBV12-4, with TRBD1 as a possible D gene (5 bases). Trimming left V 5 bases short and J 2 bases short, with 12 bases between. This CDR3 spans 14 amino acids. Written as DNA, the CDR3 is TGTGCCAGCAGTCTGTGGGGCCTACAAGAGACCCAGTACTTC. Encoded protein: CASSLWGLQETQYF.

The V call is TRBV27, the J call TRBJ2-5; the D is unclear. CDR3 length: 14 residues. The germline gives CDR1 MNHEY, CDR2 SMNVEV (reference sequence). V was cut by 4 bases and J by 1 base, with 10 bases left in between. CDR3 sequence reads: CASSYRQPQETQYF. DNA for the CDR3: TGTGCCAGCAGTTATCGGCAGCCCCAAGAGACCCAGTACTTC.

This sequence joins TRBV12-3 or TRBV12-4 and TRBJ2-7, with 9 positions matching TRBD1. This CDR3 comprises 13 residues. Losses at the gene ends were 7 bases for V and 6 bases for J; bases not matched to a gene: 7. DNA of the CDR3: TGTGCCAGCACCTACGGGACAGGGCTCGAGCAGTACTTC. Translation gives CASTYGTGLEQYF.

This clonotype occurred many times. V is TRBV15 and J is TRBJ2-4; 7 nucleotides align to TRBD2. The CDR3 has 20 amino acids. Germline CDR1 reads LNHNV; CDR2 reads YYDKDF (reference sequence). The ends lost 2 bases at V and 0 bases at J; junction bases unmatched: 16. CDR3 residues: CATSRPSSGADALAKNIQYF. The CDR3 DNA reads TGTGCCACCAGCAGACCCTCTAGCGGCGCAGATGCCCTAGCCAAAAACATTCAGTACTTC.